A single sample gave rise to the 23 T cell receptor beta chains below, sequenced in a study of T cell responses to AZD1222 COVID-19 vaccine. Measured with immunoSEQ multiplex PCR; TCRdb has only the in-frame clones, and not every one. This sample has around 170,000 clones, with 90% found just once. The sequencing here drew on peripheral blood, taken on day 0 of AZD1222 vaccination. Receptor source: an adult in good health.

The chain employs TRBV19 and TRBJ1-3, with D tentatively TRBD1 (6 bases). The CDR3 length is 16 residues. CDR1 and CDR2 from the germline V gene are LNHDA and SQIVND (reference sequence). The germline V and J ends were trimmed by 5 bases and 0 bases, with 14 bases remaining between them. As DNA, the CDR3 is TGTGCCAGTAGTCGGACAGAAACTAACTCTGGAAACACCATATATTTT. Translated, it gives CASSRTETNSGNTIYF.

The chain uses TRBV19 and TRBJ1-1; no firm D call. The CDR3 is 13 residues long. CDR1 is LNHDA, CDR2 SQIVND, per germline (reference sequence). Trimming pared 2 bases from V and 1 base from J, leaving 5 bases between. The CDR3 loop is CASSISSNTEAFF. The CDR3 bases are TGTGCCAGTAGTATATCTTCGAACACTGAAGCTTTCTTT.

The chain recombines TRBV6-5 with TRBJ1-6; D is uncertain. The CDR3 consists of 13 residues. Trimming pared 7 bases from V and 10 bases from J, leaving 14 bases between. The germline gives CDR1 MNHEY, CDR2 SVGAGI. CDR3 nucleotide sequence: TGTGCCAGCAAATCGGCGGCAAACTCACCCCTCCACTTT. Protein product: CASKSAANSPLHF.

This chain connects TRBV11-1 to TRBJ1-1, with 8 bases aligning to TRBD1. J was trimmed by 1 base and V by 4 bases; bases with no gene match: 5. Germline loops: CDR1 SGHAT, CDR2 FQDESV (reference sequence). The CDR3 runs to 15 residues. The CDR3 reads CASSSRTGSNTEAFF. The CDR3, as DNA: TGTGCCAGCAGCTCAAGGACAGGGTCGAACACTGAAGCTTTCTTT.

The chain has TRBV7-9 and TRBJ1-1; no clear D. The CDR3 is 13 amino acids. Germline loops: CDR1 SEHNR, CDR2 FQNEAQ (reference sequence). V was trimmed by 5 bases and J by 7 bases, leaving 14 bases between them. This CDR3 reads CASSELAEVEAFF. The CDR3 DNA is TGTGCCAGCAGCGAACTGGCCGAGGTTGAAGCTTTCTTT.

This clone has more than one count but fewer than ten. J is TRBJ1-2 and V is TRBV4-3, with D maybe TRBD1 (5 bases). V was clipped by 1 base and J by 0 bases, with 12 bases between them. Per the germline V gene, CDR1 is LGHNA and CDR2 is YSLEER. CDR3 length: 16 amino acids. Here the CDR3 DNA reads TGCGCCAGCAGCCAAGTATATTCAGGGTCTAACTATGGCTACACCTTC. Protein: CASSQVYSGSNYGYTF.

In this sample, this clone turned up once. At one end the junction does not follow the germline gene, possibly because of a read error. The genes are TRBV5-6 and TRBJ2-5; the D gene is possibly TRBD1 (8 bases). Germline V gives CDR1 SGHDT, CDR2 YYEEEE. The CDR3 totals 15 residues. DNA for the CDR3: TGTGCCAGCAGCTCTACGACAGGGGAGGGAGAGACCCAGCACTTC. Protein product: CASSSTTGEGETQHF.

This chain connects TRBV5-5 to TRBJ2-7, with 7 bases aligning to TRBD2. CDR1 is SGHKS, CDR2 YYEKEE, per germline (reference sequence). V was pared by 3 bases and J by 3 bases, with 3 bases of the junction left unmatched. This CDR3 spans 13 amino acids. CDR3 region: CASSWDYLYEQYF. The CDR3 DNA reads TGTGCCAGCAGCTGGGACTACCTCTACGAGCAGTACTTC. The variable domain in full, completed from reference TRBV5-5 and TRBJ2-7, reads DAGVTQSPTHLIKTRGQQVTLRCSPISGHKSVSWYQQVLGQGPQFIFQYYEKEERGRGNFPDRFSARQFPNYSSELNVNALLLGDSALYLCASSWDYLYEQYFGPGTRLTVT.

V gene TRBV13 combines with J gene TRBJ2-3; a weak D match, TRBD2 (5 bases). Between the trimmed V and J ends, which lost 5 bases and 8 bases, there was a span of 11 bases. Germline V CDR1 and CDR2: PRHDT, FYEKMQ (reference sequence). This CDR3 has 12 residues. The CDR3 sequence: CASSPGWGTQYF. The DNA of the CDR3 is TGTGCCAGCAGCCCGGGGTGGGGTACGCAGTATTTT.

The rearrangement uses TRBV24-1 and TRBJ2-7; D uncertain. CDR1 and CDR2 from the germline V gene are KGHDR and SFDVKD. The CDR3 spans 14 residues. Trimming shortened V by 2 bases and J by 1 base, and 8 bases separated the two germline ends. CDR3 bases: TGTGCCACCAGTGATTCCCTGGGGTCCTACGAGCAGTACTTC. Translating it yields CATSDSLGSYEQYF.

The genes are TRBV5-1 and TRBJ2-1; no definite D call. CDR3 length: 13 amino acids. V dropped 0 bases and J dropped 6 bases, with 7 bases sitting between them. CDR1 and CDR2 (germline): SGHRS, YFSETQ. The CDR3 reads CASSLVFSNEQFF. The DNA for the CDR3 is TGCGCCAGCAGCTTGGTGTTTTCCAATGAGCAGTTCTTC.

The rearrangement joins TRBV3-1 (or the pseudogene TRBV3-2) to TRBJ2-5; D not resolved. Per germline, CDR1 LGHDT and CDR2 YNNKEL (reference sequence). The length of the CDR3 is 12 residues. V shed 0 bases and J shed 5 bases, with 4 bases lying between them. The CDR3 region is CASSQEMETQYF. The CDR3 nucleotides are TGTGCCAGCAGCCAAGAGATGGAGACCCAGTACTTC.

The CDR3: CASSRPGKRSSYNSPLHF. CDR3 coding DNA: TGTGCCAGCAGTCGGCCAGGGAAGCGGAGCTCCTATAATTCACCCCTCCACTTT. The chain uses TRBV6-6 and TRBJ1-6; D is possibly TRBD1 (5 bases). CDR1 and CDR2 (germline): MNHNY, SVGAGI (reference sequence). This CDR3 has 18 amino acids. The V end was cut by 5 bases, the J end by 0 bases, with 17 bases between.

The gene calls are TRBV7-9 and TRBJ1-2; a possible D gene is TRBD1 (6 bases). Germline-derived CDR1 and CDR2 are SEHNR and FQNEAQ (reference sequence). Trimming removed 4 bases at V and 6 bases at J, with 9 bases between. The CDR3 contains 12 residues. The CDR3 DNA reads TGTGCCAGCAGCTCGACAGGAGATGGCTACACCTTC. Its protein is CASSSTGDGYTF.

The V and J genes are TRBV4-3 and TRBJ2-2; maybe TRBD1 (5 bases). The CDR3 contains 16 residues. Trimming took off 2 bases at V and 5 bases at J, with 15 bases between the two ends. From germline, CDR1 is LGHNA and CDR2 YSLEER. The CDR3 reads CASSQSPRQGTGELFF. DNA for the CDR3: TGCGCCAGCAGCCAATCCCCGCGGCAGGGAACCGGGGAGCTGTTTTTT.

The chain uses TRBV10-2 and TRBJ2-2; TRBD1 is a possible D gene (5 bases). CDR1 and CDR2 from the germline V gene are WSHSY and SAAADI. The CDR3 spans 14 residues. Trimming shortened V by 2 bases and J by 6 bases, and 10 bases separated the two germline ends. The CDR3 loop reads CASSEPGRAGELFF. CDR3 nucleotide sequence: TGCGCCAGCAGTGAGCCGGGCAGGGCCGGGGAGCTGTTTTTT.

The V gene is TRBV13, the J gene TRBJ1-6; 7 bases match TRBD1. The CDR3 loop spans 12 amino acids. CDR1 and CDR2 (germline): PRHDT, FYEKMQ (reference sequence). With V trimmed by 6 bases and J by 9 bases, 2 bases remained unmatched. The CDR3 DNA reads TGTGCCAGCAGACGACAGGGTTCACCCCTCCACTTT. Translation gives CASRRQGSPLHF.

The V and J genes are TRBV28 and TRBJ1-2, with D tentatively TRBD1 (5 bases). This CDR3 region has 15 residues. Germline V gene sequence: CDR1 MDHEN, CDR2 SYDVKM. V gave up 5 bases and J gave up 6 bases, with 19 bases separating them. CDR3 amino acids: CASSPTAGGFNGYTF. For the CDR3, the DNA is TGTGCCAGCAGTCCGACCGCTGGGGGGTTTAATGGCTACACCTTC.

This clone has only a few counts. For the CDR3, the DNA is TGTGCCAGCAGCCCCGGGACGGCTGGAAACACCATATATTTT. Protein product: CASSPGTAGNTIYF. The V gene is TRBV11-3, the J gene TRBJ1-3; D is possibly TRBD1 (5 bases). Trimming cost V 5 bases and J 2 bases, with 10 bases left between them. The CDR3 consists of 14 residues. Germline V CDR1 and CDR2: SGHNT, YENEEA.

Concerning this clone: The same CDR3 can be traced to other DNA sequences in this sample. The chain recombines TRBV28 with TRBJ1-2, with D maybe TRBD1 (5 bases). The V and J ends lost 5 bases and 8 bases respectively, with 15 bases between them. From germline, CDR1 is MDHEN and CDR2 SYDVKM. The CDR3 spans 13 residues. CDR3 nucleotide sequence: TGTGCCAGCAGTACCACCGGGGAGGGGGGCTACACCTTC. This codes for CASSTTGEGGYTF.

This rearrangement joins TRBV7-9 to TRBJ2-3; TRBD1 matches at 9 bases. This CDR3 contains 18 residues. Per the germline V gene, CDR1 is SEHNR and CDR2 is FQNEAQ (reference sequence). The V gene end was trimmed by 5 bases and the J gene end by 2 bases; junction bases not matched to a gene: 14. CDR3 sequence: CASSSIFSRDRVTDTQYF. The CDR3 region has the DNA TGTGCCAGCAGCAGTATATTCAGCCGGGACAGGGTCACAGATACGCAGTATTTT.

The rearrangement links TRBV28 to TRBJ1-5; D gene unclear. The CDR3 length is 14 residues. Between the trimmed V and J ends, which lost 7 bases and 3 bases, there was a span of 13 bases. The V gene's germline CDR1 is MDHEN and CDR2 SYDVKM. The CDR3 DNA follows: TGTGCCAGCACCCCGGATTTAGCCAATCAGCCCCAGCATTTT. Its translation: CASTPDLANQPQHF. Full variable domain (missing parts from reference TRBV28 and TRBJ1-5): DVKVTQSSRYLVKRTGEKVFLECVQDMDHENMFWYRQDPGLGLRLIYFSYDVKMKEKGDIPEGYSVSREKKERFSLILESASTNQTSMYLCASTPDLANQPQHFGDGTRLSIL.

This rearrangement joins TRBV4-2 to TRBJ1-2; D is unresolved. Germline CDR1 is LGHNA and CDR2 is YNFKEQ. Trimming removed 0 bases at V and 1 base at J, with 12 bases between. The CDR3 runs 16 residues. CDR3 nucleotides: TGTGCCAGCAGCCAAGAAGGAGTAGGAGTTAACTATGGCTACACCTTC. It yields the protein CASSQEGVGVNYGYTF.